These 12 T cell receptor beta chains came from one sample sequenced in a study of cytomegalovirus exposure and HLA in healthy donors. The PCR used 60 Vbeta and 13 Jbeta primers. Sequenced by immunoSEQ multiplex PCR; TCRdb stores in-frame clones only, minus some. Found here are about 59,000 clones; the top ten clones hold roughly 5%. The sequenced sample consisted of PBMCs. Receptor source: a young man in good health and CMV-seropositive.

The J gene is TRBJ2-7, the V gene TRBV13; 7 bases are shared with TRBD2. Germline values: CDR1 PRHDT, CDR2 FYEKMQ (reference sequence). The CDR3 is 15 residues long. V lost 3 bases and J lost 3; bases outside the gene matches: 8. CDR3: CASSFHTSEHYEQYF. CDR3 nucleotides: TGTGCCAGCAGCTTCCATACTAGCGAGCACTACGAGCAGTACTTC.

CDR3 coding DNA: TGCGCCAGCAGCCCGGACAGGTCCACCGGGGAGCTGTTTTTT. It codes for CASSPDRSTGELFF. The rearrangement uses TRBV5-1 and TRBJ2-2, with 7 bases identical to TRBD1. This CDR3 has 14 residues. Germline CDR1 SGHRS, CDR2 YFSETQ. After removal of 4 bases from V and 4 bases from J, the junction contained 4 bases not matched to a gene.

The chain links TRBV19 to TRBJ2-1; 10 positions match TRBD2. This CDR3 contains 15 residues. Germline V CDR1 and CDR2: LNHDA, SQIVND (reference sequence). Trimming removed 8 bases from V and 5 bases from J; junction bases left unmatched: 9. In DNA, the CDR3 is TGTGCCAGTTATAGCGGGAGGAGTTCCGACAATGAGCAGTTCTTC. Its protein is CASYSGRSSDNEQFF.

The chain carries TRBV19 and TRBJ1-1; D is unresolved. CDR3 size: 17 residues. Germline CDR1 and CDR2: LNHDA and SQIVND (reference sequence). V lost 2 bases, J lost 1 base, and 17 bases lay in between. In nucleotides, the CDR3 is TGTGCCAGTAGTATATCTAACAGCAGCCCGTCGAACACTGAAGCTTTCTTT. Translated: CASSISNSSPSNTEAFF.

CDR3 nucleotides: TGTGCCACCAGCAGAGATCTAGGTAGCAATCAGCCCCAGCATTTT. Translation gives CATSRDLGSNQPQHF. The chain employs TRBV15 and TRBJ1-5; D is ambiguous. CDR3 size: 15 residues. Germline values: CDR1 LNHNV, CDR2 YYDKDF (reference sequence). Trimming took off 0 bases at V and 0 bases at J, with 6 bases between the two ends.

The genes are TRBV30 and TRBJ2-3, with D perhaps TRBD1 (5 bases). The V end was cut by 5 bases, the J end by 1 base, with 13 bases between. Germline V lookup: CDR1 GTSNPN, CDR2 SVGIG (reference sequence). The CDR3 contains 14 residues. This chain's CDR3 is CAWLQAPGTDTQYF. CDR3 coding DNA: TGTGCCTGGTTACAGGCCCCAGGCACAGATACGCAGTATTTT.

The chain links TRBV15 to TRBJ2-3; 11 bases map to TRBD2. The CDR3 length is 17 residues. After removal of 0 bases from V and 2 bases from J, the junction contained 4 bases not matched to a gene. Germline V lookup: CDR1 LNHNV, CDR2 YYDKDF (reference sequence). CDR3 protein: CATSRDPGLAVTDTQYF. CDR3 sequence (DNA): TGTGCCACCAGCAGAGATCCGGGACTAGCGGTCACAGATACGCAGTATTTT. Supplemented by reference TRBV15 and TRBJ2-3, the full variable domain reads DAMVIQNPRYQVTQFGKPVTLSCSQTLNHNVMYWYQQKSSQAPKLLFHYYDKDFNNEADTPDNFQSRRPNTSFCFLDIRSPGLGDTAMYLCATSRDPGLAVTDTQYFGPGTRLTVL.

The genes are TRBV6-1 and TRBJ1-5; the match to TRBD1 covers 8 bases. V shed 4 bases and J 4 bases; nucleotides not matched to a gene: 6. Germline V gene lookup returns CDR1 MNHNS and CDR2 SASEGT. CDR3 length: 15 residues. For the CDR3, the DNA is TGTGCCAGCAGTGTTTGGCAGGGGGCAAATCAGCCCCAGCATTTT. Translating it yields CASSVWQGANQPQHF.

CDR3 amino acids: CAYYPKSSTANYGYTF. CDR3 nucleotides: TGTGCCTATTACCCTAAATCCTCGACAGCCAACTATGGCTACACCTTC. V is TRBV30 and J is TRBJ1-2, with a tentative D call TRBD1 (5 bases). V was cut by 7 bases and J by 2 bases, with 23 bases left in between. This CDR3 region has 16 residues. The germline V gene encodes CDR1 GTSNPN and CDR2 SVGIG (reference sequence).

This chain links TRBV25-1 with TRBJ1-1; D is unresolved. V gave up 4 bases and J gave up 3 bases, with 12 bases separating them. CDR1 is MGHDK and CDR2 is SYGVNS in the germline V gene. The CDR3 totals 14 residues. The CDR3 region has the DNA TGTGCCAGCAGTGCCTTGGGGAGGTACACTGAAGCTTTCTTT. This encodes CASSALGRYTEAFF.

Points on this clone: At one end, the junction sequence differs from germline, possibly due to a read error. The chain recombines TRBV4-2 with TRBJ1-5; D is unclear. The CDR3 runs 14 residues. Per germline, CDR1 LGHNA and CDR2 YNFKEQ. CDR3 nucleotides: TGTGCCAGCAGCCCCAGAGATAGCAATCAGCACCAGCATTTT. This codes for CASSPRDSNQHQHF.

The rearrangement links TRBV2 to TRBJ2-1; D uncertain. The germline V gene has CDR1 SNHLY and CDR2 FYNNEI. Trimming left V 1 base short and J 8 bases short, with 12 bases between. The CDR3 is 14 amino acids. The CDR3 DNA follows: TGTGCCAGCAGTGAAGGACTTAAAGTCGATGAGCAGTTCTTC. Its translation is CASSEGLKVDEQFF.